The table lists the clone carrying this TCR beta chain with many counts. The antigen is unknown. Distinct nucleotide sequences in the sample also encode this CDR3. This record comes from a study of metastatic and nonmetastatic thyroid tumors. The wider study: Malignant thyroid and benign thyroid patients provided blood and tumor or nodule tissue whose repertoires were compared.

Overall study results and limits: Within blood and tumor, benign nodules reportedly had significantly lower TCR beta diversity than malignant thyroid tumors did.

Nobody among the patients had been given any treatment before thyroid surgery. Per the authors' pipeline: The study took CDR3 differences across clinicopathological groups and made a distant-metastasis classifier for papillary thyroid cancer from them. TCRdb re-analyzed the PCR reads through MiXCR. The V and J calls were not made by the authors but by TCRdb's processing. Of under 40,000 clones in the sample, roughly 15% were seen once. Germline CDR1 reads SQVTM; CDR2 reads ANQGSEA. The CDR3 has 13 amino acids. Unmatched junction bases numbered 2, after V lost 3 bases and J lost 4 bases. The TCR was taken from a female donor with papillary thyroid cancer or a benign thyroid nodule (not recorded which). Some clones in this sample may be carry-over from other donors' samples. Sequencing used blood. The chain is built from TRBV29-1 and TRBJ2-5, with TRBD1 matching 10 bases. The CDR3 DNA follows: TGCAGCGTTGATGGGGACAGGGGAGAGACCCAGTACTTC. This translates into CSVDGDRGETQYF.